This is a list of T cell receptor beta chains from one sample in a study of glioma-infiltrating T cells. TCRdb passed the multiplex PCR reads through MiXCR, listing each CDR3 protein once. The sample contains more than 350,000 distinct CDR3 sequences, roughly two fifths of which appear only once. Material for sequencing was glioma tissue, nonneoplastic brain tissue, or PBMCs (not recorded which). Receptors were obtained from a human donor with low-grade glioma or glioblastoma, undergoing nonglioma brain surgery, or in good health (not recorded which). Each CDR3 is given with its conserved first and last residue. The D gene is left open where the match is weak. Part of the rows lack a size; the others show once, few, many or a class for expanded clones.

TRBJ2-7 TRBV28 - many CASRVSGPYEQYF TGTGCCAGCAGGGTCTCAGGGCCCTACGAGCAGTACTTC
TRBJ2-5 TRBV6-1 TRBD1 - CASIEDRGGETQYF TGTGCCAGCATCGAAGACAGGGGCGGTGAGACCCAGTACTTC
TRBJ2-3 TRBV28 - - CASRAAGQLIDTQYF TGTGCCAGCAGGGCGGCGGGACAGCTCATAGATACGCAGTATTTT
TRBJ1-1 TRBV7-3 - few CASRETVNTEAFF TGTGCCAGCAGGGAGACGGTGAACACTGAAGCTTTCTTT
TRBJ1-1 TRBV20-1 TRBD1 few CSSTVVQGRAFF TGCAGTTCCACCGTTGTACAGGGGAGGGCTTTCTTT
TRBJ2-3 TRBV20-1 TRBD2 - CSARGTSGSADTQYF TGCAGTGCTAGAGGGACTAGCGGGAGTGCAGATACGCAGTATTTT
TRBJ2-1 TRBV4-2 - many CASSVLFSSSYNEQFF TGTGCCAGCAGCGTCCTATTCAGTAGCTCCTACAATGAGCAGTTCTTC
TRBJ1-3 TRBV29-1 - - CSVAQGLSGNTIYF TGCAGCGTAGCACAGGGTCTGTCTGGAAACACCATATATTTT
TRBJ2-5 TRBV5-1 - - CASSLMGEETQYF TGTGCCAGCAGCTTGATGGGAGAAGAGACCCAGTACTTC
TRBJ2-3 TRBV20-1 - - CSAPPGGWDTQYF TGCAGTGCTCCGCCCGGGGGCTGGGATACGCAGTATTTT
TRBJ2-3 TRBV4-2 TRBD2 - CASSQVLAGSDTQYF TGTGCCAGCAGCCAAGTTTTAGCGGGATCAGATACGCAGTATTTT
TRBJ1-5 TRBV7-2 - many CASSLAYRRAANQPQHF TGTGCCAGCAGCTTAGCTTATCGGAGGGCAGCGAATCAGCCCCAGCATTTT
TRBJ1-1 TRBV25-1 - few CASGDGVNTEALF TGTGCCAGCGGAGACGGTGTGAACACTGAAGCTTTGTTT
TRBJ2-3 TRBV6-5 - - CAISYPEAGDTQYF TGTGCCATCAGTTACCCGGAGGCGGGGGATACGCAGTATTTT
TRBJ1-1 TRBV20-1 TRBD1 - CSARANQGGTEAFF TGCAGTGCTAGAGCTAACCAGGGGGGTACTGAAGCTTTCTTT
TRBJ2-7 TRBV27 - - CASGQQGYEQYF TGTGCCAGTGGACAGCAAGGCTACGAGCAGTACTTC
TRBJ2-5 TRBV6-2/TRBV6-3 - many CASSYQRGNQYF TGTGCCAGCAGTTACCAACGCGGGAACCAGTACTTC
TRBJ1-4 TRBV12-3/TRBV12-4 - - CASSPTTETTNEKLFF TGTGCCAGCAGTCCGACCACTGAAACAACTAATGAAAAACTGTTTTTT
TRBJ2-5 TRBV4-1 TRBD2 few CASSNGLAPAETQYF TGCGCCAGCAGCAATGGACTAGCCCCGGCTGAGACCCAGTACTTC
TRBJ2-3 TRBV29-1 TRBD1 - CSVTGGAPPDTQYF TGCAGCGTTACAGGGGGCGCCCCACCAGATACGCAGTATTTT
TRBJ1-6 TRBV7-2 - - CASSLGRTSNSPLHF TGTGCCAGCAGCCTGGGACGGACATCTAATTCACCCCTCCACTTT
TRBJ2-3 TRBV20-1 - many CSASIPGVADTQYF TGCAGTGCCTCCATTCCGGGAGTGGCAGATACGCAGTATTTT
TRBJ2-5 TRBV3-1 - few CASSQGQGRDQETQYF TGTGCCAGCAGCCAGGGGCAAGGCCGGGACCAAGAGACCCAGTACTTC
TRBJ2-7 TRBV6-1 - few CASSSGTRYEQYF TGTGCCAGCAGTTCCGGGACAAGATACGAGCAGTACTTC
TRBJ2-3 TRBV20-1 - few CSVRGSPSAPSSTDTQYF TGCAGTGTGAGGGGGAGCCCTTCCGCCCCTTCTAGCACAGATACGCAGTATTTT
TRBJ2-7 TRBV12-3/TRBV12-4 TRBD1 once CASREDRIDSYEQYF TGTGCCAGCAGGGAGGACAGGATAGACTCCTACGAGCAGTACTTC
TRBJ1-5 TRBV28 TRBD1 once CASRSQGWRTNQPQHF TGTGCCAGCAGGTCACAGGGGTGGAGGACTAATCAGCCCCAGCATTTT
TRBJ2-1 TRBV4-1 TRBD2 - CASSLGVRVAGVNKQFF TGCGCCAGCAGCTTAGGAGTCAGGGTAGCGGGAGTCAATAAGCAGTTCTTC
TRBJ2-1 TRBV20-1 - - CSARDLRDSRSYNEQFF TGCAGTGCTAGAGATCTCCGGGACTCACGCTCCTACAATGAGCAGTTCTTC
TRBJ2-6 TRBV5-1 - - CASSLASGRVANVLTF TGCGCCAGCAGCTTGGCCTCGGGTCGCGTGGCCAACGTCCTGACTTTC
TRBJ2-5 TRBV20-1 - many CSAQGSVEETQYF TGCAGTGCGCAGGGGTCAGTTGAAGAGACCCAGTACTTC
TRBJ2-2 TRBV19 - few CASNLAGLNTGELFF TGTGCCAGTAACTTGGCGGGGTTAAACACCGGGGAGCTGTTTTTT
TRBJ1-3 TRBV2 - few CASRGEAGNTIYF TGTGCCAGCAGGGGGGAGGCTGGAAACACCATATATTTT
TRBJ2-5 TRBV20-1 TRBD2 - CSARPLRESHQETQYF TGCAGTGCTAGGCCGTTGCGGGAGAGCCACCAAGAGACCCAGTACTTC
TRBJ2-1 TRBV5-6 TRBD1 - CASSLDDRGFNEQFF TGTGCCAGCAGCTTGGACGACAGGGGGTTCAATGAGCAGTTCTTC
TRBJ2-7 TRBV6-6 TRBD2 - CASSYPGRAGEQYF TGTGCCAGCAGTTACCCCGGGAGGGCGGGGGAGCAGTACTTC
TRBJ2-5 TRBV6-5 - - CASSYSMAHHGEETQYF TGTGCCAGCAGTTACTCGATGGCCCACCATGGCGAAGAGACCCAGTACTTC
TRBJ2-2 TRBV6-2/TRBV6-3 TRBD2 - CASSYSSSSGSLNTGELFF TGTGCCAGCAGTTACTCGTCGTCTAGCGGGAGTCTCAACACCGGGGAGCTGTTTTTT
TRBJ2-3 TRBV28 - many CASSLSQGVQDTQYF TGTGCCAGCAGTTTGAGCCAGGGCGTTCAAGATACGCAGTATTTT
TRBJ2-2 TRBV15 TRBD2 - CATSRRGGSGTGELLF TGTGCCACCAGCAGGCGGGGCGGGAGTGGTACCGGGGAGCTGCTTTTT
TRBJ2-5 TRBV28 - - CASSKGVREQETQYF TGTGCCAGCAGTAAGGGGGTGAGGGAACAAGAGACCCAGTACTTC
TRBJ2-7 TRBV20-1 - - CSASRPASSYEQYF TGCAGTGCTAGCCGGCCGGCGAGCTCCTACGAGCAGTACTTC
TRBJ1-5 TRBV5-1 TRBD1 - CASSYGQGNNQPQHF TGTGCCAGCAGCTACGGACAGGGGAACAATCAGCCCCAGCATTTT
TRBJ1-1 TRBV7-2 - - CASSPNTEALF TGTGCCAGCAGCCCGAACACTGAAGCTCTCTTT